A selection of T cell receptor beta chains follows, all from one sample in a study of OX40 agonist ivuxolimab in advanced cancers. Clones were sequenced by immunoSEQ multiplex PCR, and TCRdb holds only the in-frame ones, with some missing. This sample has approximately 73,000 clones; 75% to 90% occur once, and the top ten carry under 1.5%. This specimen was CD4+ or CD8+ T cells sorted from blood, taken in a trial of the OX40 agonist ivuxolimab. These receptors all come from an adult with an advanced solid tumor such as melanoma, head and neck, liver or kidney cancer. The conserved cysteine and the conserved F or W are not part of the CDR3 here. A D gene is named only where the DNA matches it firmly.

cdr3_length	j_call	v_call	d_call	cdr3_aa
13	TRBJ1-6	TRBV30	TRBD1	AWSAAGGGNSPLH
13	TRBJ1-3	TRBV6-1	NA	ASIPPGNSGNTIY
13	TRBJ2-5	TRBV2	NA	ASSEEVGGPETQY
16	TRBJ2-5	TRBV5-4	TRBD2	ASSLAPSGGAARETQY
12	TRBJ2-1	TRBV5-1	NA	ASSLGDFIDEQF
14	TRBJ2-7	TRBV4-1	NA	ASSPKRRDSDYEQY
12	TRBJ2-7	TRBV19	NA	ASSTSPQAHEQY
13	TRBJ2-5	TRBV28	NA	ASSSRGDLQETQY
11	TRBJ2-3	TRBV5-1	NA	ASSLVFSDTQY
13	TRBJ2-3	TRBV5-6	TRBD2	ASSLTFSGGDTQY
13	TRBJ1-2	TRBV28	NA	ASSSPRQENYGYT
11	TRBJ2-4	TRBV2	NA	ASSGVIRGIQY
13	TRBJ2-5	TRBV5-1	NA	ASSLVAGPGETQY
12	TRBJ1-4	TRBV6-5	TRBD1	ASRRQGSGEKLF
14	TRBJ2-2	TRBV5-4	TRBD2	ASSSQLAQNTGELF
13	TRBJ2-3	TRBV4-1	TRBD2	ASSRLAGVADTQY
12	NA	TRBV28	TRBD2	ASTRSGSSYEQY
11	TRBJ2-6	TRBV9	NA	ASSFPGANVLT
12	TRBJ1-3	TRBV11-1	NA	ASSPGTDGNTIY
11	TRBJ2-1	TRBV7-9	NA	ASSLSGYNEQF
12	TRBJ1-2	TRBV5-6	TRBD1	ASSEGQANYGYT
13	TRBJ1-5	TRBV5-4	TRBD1	ASSLGGTGDQPQH
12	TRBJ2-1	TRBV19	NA	ASSITGSYNEQF
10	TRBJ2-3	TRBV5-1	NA	ASSLDPDTQY
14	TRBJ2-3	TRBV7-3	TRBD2	ASSPGLAGGQDTQY
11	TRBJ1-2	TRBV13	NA	ASETGSGYGYT
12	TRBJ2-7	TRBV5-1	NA	ASSLDGRTYEQY
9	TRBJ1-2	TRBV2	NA	ASSEVYGYT
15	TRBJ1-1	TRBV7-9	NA	ASSLAGGTRASTEAF
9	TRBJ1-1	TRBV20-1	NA	SASPNTEAF
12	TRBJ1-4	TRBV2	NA	ASSERRGGEKLF